This TCR beta chain was captured by sequencing in a study of a mutant IDH1 vaccine in newly diagnosed glioma. Study background: During weeks 1, 3, 5, 7, 11, 15, 19 and 23, patients received eight vaccinations.

Sample time point: week 5, during vaccination. One vaccine dose held 300 ug of mutant IDH1 20-mer peptide and came with topical imiquimod. Germline V gene sequence: CDR1 MNHEY, CDR2 SMNVEV (reference sequence). The CDR3 consists of 17 residues. Losses at the gene ends were 6 bases for V and 2 bases for J; bases not matched to a gene: 14. Sequencing was performed with immunoSEQ multiplex PCR; in TCRdb, only in-frame clones are kept and a portion is missing. The table records approximately 61,000 clones, 80% to 90% of them present only once. Points on this clone: Its antigen is unidentified.

The sequenced sample was PBMCs, obtained from a glioma patient whose treatment included an IDH1 peptide vaccine. This TCR derives from a woman in her forties or fifties with glioma. This sequence joins TRBV27 and TRBJ1-2; 8 bases fit TRBD1. CDR3 protein: CASRGTGGSRGNYGYTF. The CDR3 DNA sequence: TGTGCCAGCAGGGGCACAGGGGGTAGTCGTGGGAACTATGGCTACACCTTC.